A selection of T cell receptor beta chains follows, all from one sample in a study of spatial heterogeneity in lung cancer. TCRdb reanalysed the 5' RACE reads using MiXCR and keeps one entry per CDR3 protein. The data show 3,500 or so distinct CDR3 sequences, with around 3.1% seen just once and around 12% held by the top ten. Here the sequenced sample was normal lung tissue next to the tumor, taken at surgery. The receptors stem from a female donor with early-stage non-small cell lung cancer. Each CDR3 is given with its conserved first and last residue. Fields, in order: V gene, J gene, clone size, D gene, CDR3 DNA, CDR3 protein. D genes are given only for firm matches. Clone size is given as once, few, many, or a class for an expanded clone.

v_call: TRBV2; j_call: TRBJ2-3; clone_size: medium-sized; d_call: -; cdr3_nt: TGTGCCAGCAGGGGATTAACAGATACGCAGTATTTT; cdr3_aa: CASRGLTDTQYF
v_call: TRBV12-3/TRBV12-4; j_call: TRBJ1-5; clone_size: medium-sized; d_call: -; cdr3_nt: TGTGCCAGCAGTTTAGGTGAGGGACAGCCCCAGCATTTT; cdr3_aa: CASSLGEGQPQHF
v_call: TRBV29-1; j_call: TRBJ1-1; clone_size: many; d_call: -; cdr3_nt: TGCAGCGTTGTAAGGGACCGGAACACTGAAGCTTTCTTT; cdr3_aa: CSVVRDRNTEAFF
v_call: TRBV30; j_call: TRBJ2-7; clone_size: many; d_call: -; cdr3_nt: TGTGCCTGGAGGCCCGACAGAATACAAGAGCAGTACTTC; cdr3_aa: CAWRPDRIQEQYF
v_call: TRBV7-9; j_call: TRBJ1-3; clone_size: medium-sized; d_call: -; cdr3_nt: TGTGCCAGCAGCTTAAGCGGAAACACCATATATTTT; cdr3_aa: CASSLSGNTIYF
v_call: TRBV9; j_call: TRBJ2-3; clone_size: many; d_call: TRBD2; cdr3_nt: TGTGCCAGCAGCCGAGCGGGGGGGACCCCAGATACGCAGTATTTT; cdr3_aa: CASSRAGGTPDTQYF
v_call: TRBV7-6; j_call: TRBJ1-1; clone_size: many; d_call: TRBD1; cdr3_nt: TGTGCCAGCAGCTCTCGCCGGGGACAGGGTAACACTGAAGCTTTCTTT; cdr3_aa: CASSSRRGQGNTEAFF
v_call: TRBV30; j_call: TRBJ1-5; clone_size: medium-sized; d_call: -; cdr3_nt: TGTGCCTGGAGTGGGCAGGGGAATCAGCCCCAGCATTTT; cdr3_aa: CAWSGQGNQPQHF
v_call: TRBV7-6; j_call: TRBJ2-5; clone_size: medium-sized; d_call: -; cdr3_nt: TGTGCCAGCAGCCATCTGGGACCCCAAGAGACCCAGTACTTC; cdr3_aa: CASSHLGPQETQYF
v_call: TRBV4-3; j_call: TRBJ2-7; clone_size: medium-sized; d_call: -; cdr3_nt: TGCGCCAGCAGCCAAAACAGGAAGATCTCCTACGAGCAGTACTTC; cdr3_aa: CASSQNRKISYEQYF
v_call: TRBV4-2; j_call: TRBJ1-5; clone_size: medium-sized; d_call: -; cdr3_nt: TGTGCCAGCAGCCCTATTGGAGGGGAAGGAAGCAATCAGCCCCAGCATTTT; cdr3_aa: CASSPIGGEGSNQPQHF
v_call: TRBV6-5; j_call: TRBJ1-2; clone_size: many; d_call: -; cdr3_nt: TGTGCCAGCAGTTACGACAGGACTAACTATGGCTACACCTTC; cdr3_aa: CASSYDRTNYGYTF
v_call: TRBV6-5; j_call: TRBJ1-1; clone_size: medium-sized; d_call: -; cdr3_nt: TGTGCCAGCAGTCCCTCGTTGGGGTACACTGAAGCTTTCTTT; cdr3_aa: CASSPSLGYTEAFF
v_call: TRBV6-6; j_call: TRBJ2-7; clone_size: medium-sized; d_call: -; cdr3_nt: TGTGCCAGCAGTTACGAGAATCCGGTCGTCGGCGAGCAGTACTTC; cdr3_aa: CASSYENPVVGEQYF